This TCR beta chain derives from a study of T cell responses to AZD1222 COVID-19 vaccine listed by TCRdb under 2021. The study in broad terms: AZD1222 recipients whose second dose came at about 4 weeks and those whose second dose came at about 12 weeks were combined into one group, since spike-specific TCR depth and breadth did not differ between the two schedules. Trial participants were enrolled into age subgroups of 18-55, 56-69 and 70-plus years, which contained about 150, 27 and 61 TCR-sequenced participants, respectively. A total of 230 to 250 trial participants underwent TCR sequencing, of whom 200 to 220 received two doses of AZD1222 and approximately 25 received two doses of the MenACWY control vaccine. The paper's findings and limits, for the study overall: Epitopes outside the regions mutated in the B.1.351 and B.1.1.7 variants were reportedly recognized by nearly half of the unique spike-specific TCRs. The whole spike protein was spanned by vaccine-associated CD4 TCRs, and dominant responses were seen in regions 160-218 and 743-854. Participants were mostly white British, with more females than males. The authors suggested clonal diversity may have been underestimated. In the small 56-69-year group, the increase in depth fell short of significance, most likely because of low power. Conclusions about previously exposed vaccinees are limited because only five to seven AZD1222 recipients were SARS-CoV-2 seropositive at baseline. Because no day 14 peak-response samples were available, the repertoires could be characterized only after the peak T cell response. Spike-specific TCR breadth and depth rose significantly after two AZD1222 doses compared with day 0 and with MenACWY recipients.

The CDR3 regions of human TCRbeta chains were analyzed by immunosequencing. The published analysis was carried out like this. TCRs in the repertoires were matched against a reference library of SARS-CoV-2-specific TCRs that had been generated with the MIRA antigen-specificity platform. Breadth was defined as the fraction of unique TCRs that were SARS-CoV-2-associated, and depth was defined as the fraction of total T cells that were SARS-CoV-2-associated. Using the MIRA data, each spike-specific TCR was mapped to the spike region that the TCR reacts to and placed in a CD4 or CD8 class. Log10-transformed breadth and depth values were compared by one-way ANOVA with Sidak's multiple comparisons tests. The clones in this table, taken by TCRdb from immuneACCESS, are in-frame only. Not every clone is retained; where verified, under half of the shortfall comes from an unresolved V gene, and the cause of the rest is unknown. That table is the source of V, J and clone size, and D and trimming were worked out from the DNA. The sample includes roughly 260,000 clones, with about 92% observed a single time. The ten largest account for 0.5% to 0.65% of the sample.

Note on this clone: The specificity of this receptor is unknown. No per-base quality is available; no much larger clone lies one base away.

The meaning of the sample's time point label: baseline before first vaccination. Vaccinee samples were obtained from the UK trials COV001 and COV002, which included a single-blind randomized controlled phase 2/3 trial of AZD1222 (ChAdOx1 nCoV-19) in healthy adults. For TCRbeta chain sequencing, PBMC samples were collected from trial participants at day 0 and at day 28 after the second dose. The germline V gene supplies CDR1 MNHEY and CDR2 SVGEGT. V sheds 2 bases and J sheds 3 bases, leaving 4 bases between their ends. Measured from the cysteine to the phenylalanine, the CDR3 is 12 residues long. Of all the DNA, just the CDR3 is kept, 36 bases in frame from base 1.

Material: peripheral blood, obtained on day 0 of AZD1222 vaccination. The clonotype comes from an adult in good health. The chain is assembled from TRBV6-2 or TRBV6-3 and TRBJ1-2, with no reliable assignment of the D segment. At the DNA level, the sequence is TGTGCCAGCAGTTACAGGGACTATGGCTACACCTTC. It specifies CASSYRDYGYTF.